The rows below give T cell receptor beta chains drawn from one sample of a study of blood T cell repertoires in COVID-19. The protocol was immunoSEQ multiplex PCR, while the TCRdb copy is restricted to in-frame clones and leaves out a portion. This sample has 150,000 to 200,000 clones, with about 80% found just once. The sequenced sample was PBMCs or T cells enriched from blood (not recorded which). These receptors were collected from a man aged 55-75 years who had been exposed to COVID-19. The CDR3 runs from the conserved cysteine through the conserved F or W. A D gene is named only where the DNA matches it firmly. The size of a clone is reported for some rows only, either as once, few or many, or as a class for expanded clones.

abundance	j_gene	v_gene	d_gene	CDR3nt	CDR3aa
-	TRBJ1-5	TRBV21-1	-	TGTGCCAGCAGCAAACCGACCGCAGACAGAGAAGATCAGCCCCAGCATTTT	CASSKPTADREDQPQHF
-	TRBJ2-7	TRBV4-1	-	TGCGCCAGCAGCCCGAGGGACTCCAGCTCCTACGAGCAGTACTTC	CASSPRDSSSYEQYF
once	TRBJ2-7	TRBV5-4	TRBD1	TGTGCCAGCAGCTCCGCCGGGACAGGGCACGAGCAGTACTTC	CASSSAGTGHEQYF
-	TRBJ2-7	TRBV10-2	-	TGCGCCAGCAGAAACACCTACGAGCAGTACTTC	CASRNTYEQYF
-	TRBJ1-3	TRBV15	TRBD1	TGTGCCACCAGCAGTACAGGGGTCACTGGAAACACCATATATTTT	CATSSTGVTGNTIYF
-	TRBJ2-2	TRBV4-3	-	TGCGCCAGCAGCCAATGGCTCAGCGCGAACACCGGGGAGCTGTTTTTT	CASSQWLSANTGELFF
-	TRBJ1-3	TRBV19	-	TGTGCCAGTAGTAGCACACAGGGAAACACCATATATTTT	CASSSTQGNTIYF
once	TRBJ2-2	TRBV7-9	TRBD2	TGTGCCAGCAGCGGGACTAGCGGGAGCACCGGGGAGCTGTTTTTT	CASSGTSGSTGELFF
once	TRBJ2-1	TRBV11-1	TRBD2	TGTGCCAGCAGCTTAGTTGGACTAGCGGAGTCGGAGCAGTTCTTC	CASSLVGLAESEQFF
once	TRBJ2-7	TRBV5-1	-	TGCGCCAGCAGCTTGGGGGAGCGGGTAGCCTACGAGCAGTACTTC	CASSLGERVAYEQYF
-	TRBJ2-1	TRBV24-1	TRBD1	TGTGCCACCAGTGATACCTTTGACAGGGGGAATGAGCAGTTCTTC	CATSDTFDRGNEQFF
-	TRBJ2-7	TRBV27	TRBD1	TGTGCCAGCAGTAACCCACGGACAGGAGGATCCTACGAGCAGTACTTC	CASSNPRTGGSYEQYF
-	TRBJ2-7	TRBV19	-	TGTGCCAGTAGTTCTCGGTGGAGGACCCTCTACGAGCAGTACTTC	CASSSRWRTLYEQYF
-	TRBJ2-5	TRBV5-6	TRBD2	TGTGCCAGCAGCTTCCGGACTAGCGGGTTGCGGGAGACCCAGTACTTC	CASSFRTSGLRETQYF
few	TRBJ2-3	TRBV5-1	-	TGCGCCAGCAGCTTGCCCGCAGGAGATACGCAGTATTTT	CASSLPAGDTQYF
-	TRBJ2-5	TRBV5-4	TRBD1	TGTGCCAGCAGTTATCCGGGACAGGGCCAGACCCAGTACTTC	CASSYPGQGQTQYF
-	TRBJ1-5	TRBV5-1	TRBD1	TGCGCCAGCAGCTTGGGACAGGGGGCAAGCAATCAGCCCCAGCATTTT	CASSLGQGASNQPQHF
few	TRBJ2-1	TRBV9	TRBD1	TGTGCCAGCAGCGTACGGGGGACAGGGGTAACAGGGTCCTACAATGAGCAGTTCTTC	CASSVRGTGVTGSYNEQFF
-	TRBJ2-1	TRBV7-2	TRBD1	TGTGCCAGCAGCTTAGCGCCAGGGGGCGGCTACAATGAGCAGTTCTTC	CASSLAPGGGYNEQFF
-	TRBJ2-5	TRBV29-1	TRBD1	TGCAGCGTGGACCGGGACAGGGGCTTCACAGAGACCCAGTACTTC	CSVDRDRGFTETQYF
-	TRBJ2-2	TRBV24-1	TRBD1	TGTGCCACCAGCAGGGGGCTCGGGGAGCTGTTTTTT	CATSRGLGELFF
-	TRBJ2-7	TRBV7-2	-	TGTGCCAGCAGCTTAGGCCCCTGGCAGGCGCCCTACGAGCAGTACTTC	CASSLGPWQAPYEQYF
-	TRBJ1-5	TRBV1	-	TGCACCAGCAGCCAAGATAAGATCGCCGGGACAGGGTTATCGTTTCATAGCAATCAGCCCCAGCATTTT	CTSSQDKIAGTGLSFHSNQPQHF
-	TRBJ1-2	TRBV28	TRBD1	TGTGCCAGCAGTCAGCCGCCGGGACAGGGGGCCTCTGGCTACACCTTC	CASSQPPGQGASGYTF
few	TRBJ1-1	TRBV9	TRBD1	TGTGCCAGCAGCCCCGGACAGGTGAACACTGAAGCTTTCTTT	CASSPGQVNTEAFF
-	TRBJ2-1	TRBV21-1	-	TGTGCCAGCCTAGTTAGATTGGATCTCCACAATGAGCAGTTCTTC	CASLVRLDLHNEQFF
-	TRBJ1-2	TRBV10-3	TRBD1	TGTGCCATCAGCCGGGACAGGAATGGCTACACCTTC	CAISRDRNGYTF
-	TRBJ2-7	TRBV21-1	-	TGTGCCAGCAGCAAAGTGGGGACTAGCGGGAGACCCTCCTACGAGCAGTACTTC	CASSKVGTSGRPSYEQYF
-	TRBJ2-1	TRBV6-5	TRBD2	TGTGCCAGCAGTTACCAGGGACTAGCGGGAGGGAGCGAGCAGTTCTTC	CASSYQGLAGGSEQFF
-	TRBJ2-2	TRBV10-1	-	TGCGCCAGCAGTTCCTTGACCGGGGAGCTGTTTTTT	CASSSLTGELFF
-	TRBJ1-1	TRBV9	-	TGTGCCAGCAGCGTAGGGGCTGGGACTGAAGCTTTCTTT	CASSVGAGTEAFF
few	TRBJ2-7	TRBV5-1	-	TGCGCCAGCAGCTTGGCGGTTCCGGCCTACGAGCAGTACTTC	CASSLAVPAYEQYF
-	TRBJ2-5	TRBV7-9	-	TGTGCCAGCAGCTTAGGAGCAGGCGGGGAGACCCAGTACTTC	CASSLGAGGETQYF
-	TRBJ1-5	TRBV7-2	TRBD1	TGTGCCAGCAGCTCTACCGGGACAGGGACTCAGCCCCAGCATTTT	CASSSTGTGTQPQHF
once	TRBJ2-5	TRBV24-1	TRBD2	TGTGCCAGGAATAGCGGGAGGGGGTTAGAGACCCAGTACTTC	CARNSGRGLETQYF
-	TRBJ1-2	TRBV3-1/TRBV3-2	TRBD1	TGTGCCAGCAGCCCCCTAAGATCTGGGACAGTCTCCTATGGCTACACCTTC	CASSPLRSGTVSYGYTF
few	TRBJ1-2	TRBV21-1	-	TGTGCCAGCAGCAAGCAGGTCCTCAACTATGGCTACACCTTC	CASSKQVLNYGYTF
-	TRBJ2-1	TRBV7-9	TRBD2	TGTGCCAGCAGCTTAGAGGAGCGGGAGCGGAGCAATGAGCAGTTCTTC	CASSLEERERSNEQFF
-	TRBJ2-3	TRBV9	TRBD1	TGTGCCAGCAGCACCCGGACAGGGAGCACAGATACGCAGTATTTT	CASSTRTGSTDTQYF
-	TRBJ1-5	TRBV28	TRBD1	TGTGCCAGCACCGACAGGGTCGGGCGCGATCAGCCCCAGCATTTT	CASTDRVGRDQPQHF
-	TRBJ2-5	TRBV7-6	-	TGTGCCAGCAGCTTAGCTCGGGAGACCCAGTACTTC	CASSLARETQYF
-	TRBJ2-1	TRBV5-4	-	TGTGCCAGCAGCTTGGGACTGGTGAGCTCCTACAATGAGCAGTTCTTC	CASSLGLVSSYNEQFF
-	TRBJ2-1	TRBV7-3	-	TGTGCCAGCAGCTCTAAGGGAGGACTCAATGGGGGTGAGCAGTTCTTC	CASSSKGGLNGGEQFF
-	TRBJ1-1	TRBV27	-	TGTGCCAGCAGTTGGACAGATGAAGCTTTCTTT	CASSWTDEAFF
-	TRBJ1-2	TRBV27	-	TGTGCCAGCAGGCCACTCCCCAAGGGGTTCTATGGCTACACCTTC	CASRPLPKGFYGYTF
-	TRBJ2-3	TRBV5-1	TRBD2	TGCGCCAGCAGCTTGGCCGTACTAGCGGGAGGTGCCCCTTCCACAGATACGCAGTATTTT	CASSLAVLAGGAPSTDTQYF
-	TRBJ1-5	TRBV4-3	TRBD1	TGCGCCAGCAGCCAAGACGGGACAGGAAAGCAGCCCCAGCATTTT	CASSQDGTGKQPQHF
-	TRBJ2-1	TRBV9	-	TGTGCCAGCAGCGTAGGGCAGGGCCCCTACAATGAGCAGTTCTTC	CASSVGQGPYNEQFF
-	TRBJ2-3	TRBV9	-	TGTGCCAGCAGCGCCCAACAGAAAGATACGCAGTATTTT	CASSAQQKDTQYF
few	TRBJ2-7	TRBV9	-	TGTGCCAGCAGCGTAACCGTTAGCTCCTACGAGCAGTACTTC	CASSVTVSSYEQYF
-	TRBJ1-5	TRBV6-5	TRBD1	TGTGCCAGCAGCTACCTAAGACCCGGACAGGGACAGCCCCAGCATTTT	CASSYLRPGQGQPQHF
once	TRBJ1-6	TRBV10-1	TRBD1	TGCGCCAGCAGTGAGAGAAGGGACAGATACTTT	CASSERRDRYF
-	TRBJ2-5	TRBV3-1/TRBV3-2	-	TGTGCCAGCAGCCTAATTGGGGGCGGAAAAAAGACCCAGTACTTC	CASSLIGGGKKTQYF
-	TRBJ2-5	TRBV7-8	-	TGTGCCAGCAGCTCCAAATTAGACAGCATTAAAGAGACCCAGTACTTC	CASSSKLDSIKETQYF
-	TRBJ1-1	TRBV19	-	TGTGCCAGTAGCATTCAGGGCTGGGGCCGCACTGAAGCTTTCTTT	CASSIQGWGRTEAFF
once	TRBJ1-2	TRBV19	-	TGTGCCAGTAGTACTTGGGCTCCCTATGGCTACACCTTC	CASSTWAPYGYTF
-	TRBJ1-1	TRBV29-1	-	TGCAGCGTTGAAGTAGGGGGTTGGGGCACTGAAGCTTTCTTT	CSVEVGGWGTEAFF
-	TRBJ2-5	TRBV10-3	TRBD2	TGTGCCATCAGTTCCCCAGCGGGAGGAGGGGAGACCCAGTACTTC	CAISSPAGGGETQYF
-	TRBJ2-3	TRBV19	-	TGTGCCAGTAGTATAGTGCGGGCAGATACGCAGTATTTT	CASSIVRADTQYF
-	TRBJ1-1	TRBV2	TRBD1	TGTGCCAGCAGCCAAAGACAGGGTGGCACTGAAGCTTTCTTT	CASSQRQGGTEAFF